What follows are 10 T cell receptor beta chains derived from one specimen sequenced in a study of blood T cell repertoires in COVID-19. Generated by immunoSEQ multiplex PCR, the TCRdb table keeps only in-frame clones and is missing some. This repertoire shows 200,000 or so clones, about 80% found once; its top ten account for about 2.1%. The material sequenced was peripheral blood. The source is a woman in her sixties with acute or convalescent COVID-19.

The chain uses TRBV7-2 and TRBJ2-1; D gene ambiguous. Trimming removed 5 bases from V and 7 bases from J, with 21 bases in between. The germline gives CDR1 SGHTA, CDR2 FQGNSA. The CDR3 runs 16 residues. As DNA, the CDR3 is TGTGCCAGCAGCCCGGATAGAGTGTGGGTGAGGAATGAGCAGTTCTTC. Translating gives CASSPDRVWVRNEQFF. Combining the CDR3 with reference TRBV7-2 and TRBJ2-1 gives the whole variable domain GAGVSQSPSNKVTEKGKDVELRCDPISGHTALYWYRQSLGQGLEFLIYFQGNSAPDKSGLPSDRFSAERTGGSVSTLTIQRTQQEDSAVYLCASSPDRVWVRNEQFFGPGTRLTVL.

This rearrangement joins TRBV5-6 to TRBJ1-1; 8 bases match TRBD1. The CDR3 is made up of 14 amino acids. Germline V gene lookup returns CDR1 SGHDT and CDR2 YYEEEE. V lost 4 bases to trimming and J lost 4 bases; unmatched junction nucleotides: 6. The CDR3 bases are TGTGCCAGCAGCCGGACAGGGATCGGCACTGAAGCTTTCTTT. As protein: CASSRTGIGTEAFF.

The chain's CDR3 is CASSPPAGSLHEQYF. The DNA of the CDR3 is TGTGCCAGCTCACCACCAGCGGGGTCCCTCCACGAGCAGTACTTC. The J gene is TRBJ2-7, the V gene TRBV18, with 7 bases identical to TRBD2. The trim removed 0 bases at V and 5 bases at J, leaving 7 bases unmatched. Germline loops: CDR1 KGHSH, CDR2 LQKENI. The CDR3 is 15 amino acids.

In its sample, this clone was seen a few times. The chain uses TRBV30 and TRBJ1-3; TRBD1 aligns across 8 bases. The V segment lost 6 bases and the J segment 3 bases; nucleotides outside the gene matches: 16. Germline CDR1 and CDR2: GTSNPN and SVGIG (reference sequence). The CDR3 length is 17 residues. The CDR3 coding sequence is TGTGCCTGCCTACCCGGGACCGGGACAGGTGGTGGAAACACCATATATTTT. Protein sequence: CACLPGTGTGGGNTIYF.

The rearrangement uses TRBV19 and TRBJ2-6; possible D gene TRBD1, 5 bases. The V gene lost 7 bases and the J gene lost 0 bases, with 13 bases spanning the gap. This CDR3 contains 16 residues. The germline gives CDR1 LNHDA, CDR2 SQIVND (reference sequence). The CDR3 loop is CASKARVSSGANVLTF. The CDR3 nucleotides read TGTGCCAGTAAGGCCAGGGTCTCCTCTGGGGCCAACGTCCTGACTTTC.

J is TRBJ1-5 and V is TRBV19, with TRBD1 matching 11 bases. Trimming removed 5 bases from V and 3 bases from J; junction bases left unmatched: 6. This CDR3 is 16 amino acids long. Germline lookup yields CDR1 LNHDA and CDR2 SQIVND (reference sequence). CDR3 protein: CASSEDRGLNNQPQHF. The CDR3 region has the DNA TGTGCCAGTAGTGAGGACAGGGGGCTGAACAATCAGCCCCAGCATTTT.

This clone was counted a few times. The rearrangement uses TRBV7-3 and TRBJ2-5; tentative D call: TRBD1 (5 bases). This CDR3 has 14 amino acids. Trimming stripped 1 base from V and 5 bases from J, with 11 bases between. From germline, CDR1 is SGHTA and CDR2 FQGTGA. Written as DNA, the CDR3 is TGTGCCAGCAGCTTAAACAGGCTAGGGGAGACCCAGTACTTC. Translated: CASSLNRLGETQYF.

CDR3 amino acids: CASSPRGPGTGELFF. CDR3 DNA sequence: TGTGCCAGCAGCCCCCGAGGGCCAGGCACCGGGGAGCTGTTTTTT. J is TRBJ2-2 and V is TRBV9, with D perhaps matching TRBD2 (5 bases). The CDR3 sequence is 15 residues long. Germline V gene data show CDR1 as SGDLS and CDR2 as YYNGEE. Trimming left V 4 bases short and J 4 bases short, with 14 bases between.

This rearrangement joins TRBV5-4 to TRBJ2-3; 10 bases align to TRBD2. The V segment lost 4 bases and the J segment 2 bases; nucleotides outside the gene matches: 7. Germline V gene lookup returns CDR1 SGHNT and CDR2 YYREEE (reference sequence). This CDR3 has 16 amino acids. The CDR3 DNA reads TGTGCCAGCAGCATCCGGACTAGCGGTTTCACAGATACGCAGTATTTT. This translates into CASSIRTSGFTDTQYF.

The genes are TRBV5-1 and TRBJ2-5; the D gene is possibly TRBD1 (5 bases). The V gene lost 4 bases and the J gene lost 2 bases, with 12 bases spanning the gap. This CDR3 contains 14 residues. The germline V gene has CDR1 SGHRS and CDR2 YFSETQ. The CDR3 DNA follows: TGCGCCAGCAGCCAGGGCCCAGCGCAAGAGACCCAGTACTTC. Translating gives CASSQGPAQETQYF.